This TCR beta chain was observed in a study of PD-L1 blockade in urothelial cancer. About the study: Anywhere from 0 to 3 prior chemotherapy regimens had been received by patients. Median T cell yield per blood sample was about 150,000 cells.

Generated by immunoSEQ multiplex PCR, the TCRdb table keeps only in-frame clones and is missing some. This sample has roughly 43,000 clones, with approximately 77% found just once. Findings of the study overall: When pretreatment blood TCR clonality was below the median, it predicted better survival.

As for this clone: The antigen is not known.

V lost 5 bases, J lost 6 bases, and 16 bases lay in between. Germline loops: CDR1 LNHNV, CDR2 YYDKDF (reference sequence). The CDR3 is 15 residues long. The rearrangement links TRBV15 to TRBJ1-4; no clear D. This specimen was PBMCs, taken around atezolizumab (anti-PD-L1) treatment. This receptor was taken from a man between 65 and 80 years old with urothelial cancer. The CDR3 here is CATSVEWRQDEKLFF. DNA of the CDR3: TGTGCCACCAGCGTAGAGTGGAGGCAGGATGAAAAACTGTTTTTT. The full variable domain, rest sourced from reference TRBV15 and TRBJ1-4, is DAMVIQNPRYQVTQFGKPVTLSCSQTLNHNVMYWYQQKSSQAPKLLFHYYDKDFNNEADTPDNFQSRRPNTSFCFLDIRSPGLGDTAMYLCATSVEWRQDEKLFFGSGTQLSVL.